This T cell receptor beta chain was observed in a study of Graves' ophthalmopathy and Graves' hyperthyroidism. This clonotype was observed a handful of times. Trimming took 1 base from V and 2 from J, leaving 18 bases between them. Germline CDR1 is DFQATT and CDR2 is SNEGSKA (reference sequence). The CDR3 has 16 residues. Transcripts of RNA were the source for amplifying TCR beta CDR3 regions. Second-round multiplex PCR followed a first-round RT-PCR using HTBI primers. TCRdb redid the calling of the multiplex PCR reads with MiXCR, one entry per CDR3 protein. The data contain about 590,000 distinct CDR3 sequences, less than 40% of them seen just once; the ten biggest clones take up less than 4.5%.

Sequenced input: peripheral blood or thyroid tissue (not recorded which). This TCR derives from an adult man with Graves' hyperthyroidism. The V and J genes are TRBV20-1 and TRBJ2-7; D is ambiguous. This CDR3 is CSARVPGALLPYEQYF. DNA for the CDR3: TGCAGTGCTAGAGTCCCTGGCGCCCTGTTACCCTACGAGCAGTACTTC.